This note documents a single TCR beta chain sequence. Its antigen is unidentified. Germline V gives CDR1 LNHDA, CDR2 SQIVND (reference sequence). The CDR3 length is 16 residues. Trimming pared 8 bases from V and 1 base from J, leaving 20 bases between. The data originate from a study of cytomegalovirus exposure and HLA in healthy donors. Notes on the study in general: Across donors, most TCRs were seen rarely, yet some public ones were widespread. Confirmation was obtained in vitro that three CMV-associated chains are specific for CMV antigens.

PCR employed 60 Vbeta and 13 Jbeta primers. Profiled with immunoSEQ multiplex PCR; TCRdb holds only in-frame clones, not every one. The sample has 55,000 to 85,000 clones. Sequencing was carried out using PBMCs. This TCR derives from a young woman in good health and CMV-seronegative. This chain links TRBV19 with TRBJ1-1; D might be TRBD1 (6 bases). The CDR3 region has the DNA TGTGCCAGTTCGGGGGGACCGGGACACCCGAACACTGAAGCTTTCTTT. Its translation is CASSGGPGHPNTEAFF.